These 19 T cell receptor beta chains were all obtained from the same sample, sequenced in a study of T cell repertoires in cytomegalovirus infection. In TCRdb, the reads were re-called with MiXCR into one record per CDR3 protein. The table records 310,000 or so distinct CDR3 sequences, roughly a tenth of them present only once. Sequencing was done on a sample of PBMCs. The receptors were gathered from a human donor in good health (CMV status not recorded). Some clones in this sample may be carry-over from other donors' samples.

This clonotype was observed at least ten times. The V and J genes are TRBV7-8 and TRBJ1-2, with TRBD1 identical over 9 bases. The CDR3 loop spans 15 amino acids. The germline CDR1 and CDR2 sequences are SGHVS and FQNEAQ. V lost 4 bases and J lost 2; bases outside the gene matches: 5. CDR3 in DNA: TGTGCCAGCAGCTATGGACAGGGGCGGAACTATGGCTACACCTTC. Translated: CASSYGQGRNYGYTF.

This clonotype was observed many times. The rearrangement joins TRBV19 to TRBJ2-1, with 13 bases lining up with TRBD2. The germline V gene has CDR1 LNHDA and CDR2 SQIVND (reference sequence). J lost 6 bases, V lost 6 bases, and 5 bases had no gene match. The CDR3 is 15 amino acids. CDR3 residues: CASSTGTSGINEQFF. The CDR3 nucleotides read TGTGCCAGTAGCACCGGGACTAGCGGGATCAATGAGCAGTTCTTC.

This clonotype was recorded at least ten times. The chain recombines TRBV6-6 with TRBJ1-2; a weak D match, TRBD1 (5 bases). Germline V lookup: CDR1 MNHNY, CDR2 SVGAGI (reference sequence). There are 14 residues in the CDR3. Deletions cut 6 bases from V and 1 base from J, with 12 bases between. Here the CDR3 DNA reads TGTGCCAGCAGCCGGGACGGAATTAACTATGGCTACACCTTC. Its protein product is CASSRDGINYGYTF.

This clonotype was seen ten or more times. The rearrangement uses TRBV6-6 and TRBJ1-4; D not certain. Trimming cost V 5 bases and J 8 bases, with 18 bases left between them. The CDR3 length is 15 residues. CDR1 is MNHNY and CDR2 is SVGAGI in the germline V gene (reference sequence). Here the CDR3 DNA reads TGTGCCAGCAGTCCCCGAAGAGGGATCGACGAAAAACTGTTTTTT. This encodes CASSPRRGIDEKLFF.

This clonotype has ten or more counts. The J gene is TRBJ2-1, the V gene TRBV14; 13 nucleotides match TRBD2. The CDR3 totals 17 residues. Germline lookup yields CDR1 SGHDN and CDR2 FVKESK. V was clipped by 0 bases and J by 6 bases; unmatched bases: 5. CDR3 sequence (DNA): TGTGCCAGCAGCCAAGATCGGGGACTAGCGGGGCGCAATGAGCAGTTCTTC. It codes for CASSQDRGLAGRNEQFF.

V is TRBV2 and J is TRBJ2-7, with 8 nucleotides matching TRBD1. Germline V gene sequence: CDR1 SNHLY, CDR2 FYNNEI. The CDR3 extends over 14 amino acids. V shed 1 base, J shed 6 bases, and the junction held 5 bases outside the gene matches. The CDR3 sequence: CASSEVRGPGEQYF. The CDR3 region has the DNA TGTGCCAGCAGTGAAGTCAGGGGGCCAGGCGAGCAGTACTTC. The complete variable domain, with remaining parts taken from reference TRBV2 and TRBJ2-7, reads EPEVTQTPSHQVTQMGQEVILRCVPISNHLYFYWYRQILGQKVEFLVSFYNNEISEKSEIFDDQFSVERPDGSNFTLKIRSTKLEDSAMYFCASSEVRGPGEQYFGPGTRLTVT.

Many counts were recorded for this clonotype. The chain is built from TRBV7-6 and TRBJ2-1; 9 nucleotides line up with TRBD2. V was pared by 5 bases and J by 2 bases, with 4 bases of the junction left unmatched. The CDR3 contains 15 residues. Germline assignment: CDR1 SGHVS and CDR2 FNYEAQ. The CDR3 DNA sequence: TGTGCCAGCAGCCGTAGCGGGGGAACCTACAATGAGCAGTTCTTC. Translating gives CASSRSGGTYNEQFF.

This clonotype has ten or more counts. The chain carries TRBV6-2 or TRBV6-3 and TRBJ1-6; D not certain. Germline V gene lookup returns CDR1 MNHEY and CDR2 SVGEGT. V was pared by 5 bases and J by 5 bases, with 4 bases between. The CDR3 is made up of 12 amino acids. Here the CDR3 reads CASSQNNSPLHF. CDR3 sequence (DNA): TGTGCCAGCAGTCAGAATAATTCACCCCTCCACTTT.

This clonotype was counted only a few times. The rearrangement joins TRBV29-1 to TRBJ2-2; perhaps D is TRBD1 or TRBD2 (6 bases each). Germline loops: CDR1 SQVTM, CDR2 ANQGSEA. The CDR3 consists of 15 residues. V was pared by 7 bases and J by 2 bases, with 17 bases between. CDR3 protein: CSASWGAVNTGELFF. The CDR3, as DNA: TGCAGCGCCTCCTGGGGGGCGGTAAACACCGGGGAGCTGTTTTTT.

This clonotype was counted a few times. The J gene is TRBJ1-2, the V gene TRBV29-1, with D possibly TRBD1 on 5 matching bases. The CDR3 is made up of 17 amino acids. V gave up 8 bases and J gave up 4 bases, with 29 bases separating them. Germline values: CDR1 SQVTM, CDR2 ANQGSEA. CDR3 amino acids: CSRRGRKRYRNGYGYTF. CDR3 nucleotide sequence: TGCAGCCGAAGGGGACGGAAACGTTATCGGAATGGCTATGGCTACACCTTC.

This clonotype was seen many times. The chain recombines TRBV20-1 with TRBJ1-2; D is ambiguous. Germline CDR1 DFQATT, CDR2 SNEGSKA (reference sequence). The CDR3 totals 14 residues. V lost 0 bases and J lost 4, with 12 bases in between. Here the CDR3 reads CSARDLNRIYGYTF. CDR3 nucleotide sequence: TGCAGTGCTAGAGATTTAAACAGAATCTATGGCTACACCTTC.

In this sample, this clonotype turned up many times. This chain links TRBV11-2 with TRBJ2-1; the D gene could be TRBD1 or TRBD2 (5 bases each). Germline V CDR1 and CDR2: SGHAT, FQNNGV. CDR3 length: 15 residues. V was pared by 7 bases and J by 1 base, with 14 bases between. As DNA, the CDR3 is TGTGCCAGCACCGGGGCCGCTCGGTCCTACAATGAGCAGTTCTTC. This gives the protein CASTGAARSYNEQFF.

Many counts were recorded for this clonotype. This chain joins TRBV12-3 or TRBV12-4 and TRBJ2-2, with D unclear. There are 15 residues in the CDR3. The V and J ends lost 3 bases and 0 bases respectively, with 8 bases between them. The CDR3 loop reads CASSFLLPNTGELFF. The CDR3 DNA sequence: TGTGCCAGCAGTTTCTTACTACCGAACACCGGGGAGCTGTTTTTT.

This clonotype has ten or more counts. The rearrangement links TRBV7-8 to TRBJ1-1, with D possibly matching TRBD1 (5 bases). Trimming took off 1 base at V and 8 bases at J, with 11 bases between the two ends. The CDR3 runs to 13 residues. CDR1 is SGHVS and CDR2 is FQNEAQ in the germline V gene. Here the CDR3 reads CASSLDRSAEAFF. CDR3 DNA sequence: TGTGCCAGCAGCTTAGACAGGTCTGCGGAAGCTTTCTTT. The variable domain in full, completed from reference TRBV7-8 and TRBJ1-1, reads GAGVSQSPRYKVAKRGQDVALRCDPISGHVSLFWYQQALGQGPEFLTYFQNEAQLDKSGLPSDRFFAERPEGSVSTLKIQRTQQEDSAVYLCASSLDRSAEAFFGQGTRLTVV.

Ten or more counts support this clonotype. This sequence joins TRBV20-1 and TRBJ1-6; D is unresolved. The CDR3 loop spans 15 amino acids. V was cut by 3 bases and J by 7 bases, with 16 bases left in between. CDR1 is DFQATT, CDR2 SNEGSKA, per germline (reference sequence). CDR3: CSARAPRQGNSPLHF. Here the CDR3 DNA reads TGCAGTGCTAGGGCCCCCCGGCAAGGGAATTCACCCCTCCACTTT.

This clonotype was detected once. An end of the junction differs from the germline gene, which may be a read error. The rearrangement links TRBV20-1 to TRBJ2-6; possible D gene TRBD1, 5 bases. Germline-derived CDR1 and CDR2 are DFQATT and SNEGSKA (reference sequence). The CDR3 totals 15 residues. The CDR3 DNA is TGCAGTGCTTATAATGGGAACCGTGGGGCCAACGTCCCGACTTTC. This translates into CSAYNGNRGANVPTF.

This clonotype was detected many times. This chain links TRBV10-3 with TRBJ1-1; D ambiguous. The CDR3 loop spans 15 amino acids. CDR1 and CDR2 (germline): ENHRY, SYGVKD. Trimming cost V 7 bases and J 1 base, with 16 bases left between them. CDR3 bases: TGTGCCATCACCACTTTGAGAGGAAAGAACACTGAAGCTTTCTTT. This sequence encodes CAITTLRGKNTEAFF.

Ten or more counts support this clonotype. The chain recombines TRBV7-8 with TRBJ1-4; D is unclear. Germline V gene lookup returns CDR1 SGHVS and CDR2 FQNEAQ. The CDR3 is 14 residues long. V dropped 5 bases and J dropped 10 bases, with 17 bases sitting between them. CDR3 loop: CASSQAPAFGKLFF. In DNA form, the CDR3 reads TGTGCCAGCAGCCAAGCTCCTGCGTTTGGAAAACTGTTTTTT.

This clonotype was recorded a few times. V is TRBV20-1 and J is TRBJ1-2, with TRBD1 identical over 7 bases. V lost 6 bases to trimming and J lost 5 bases; unmatched junction nucleotides: 3. Germline loops: CDR1 DFQATT, CDR2 SNEGSKA (reference sequence). This CDR3 has 11 residues. The CDR3 protein is CSADREYGYTF. The CDR3 DNA reads as TGCAGTGCCGACAGGGAATATGGCTACACCTTC.